This T cell receptor beta chain was retrieved from a study of early T cells in non-severe SARS-CoV-2 infection. Overall study context: Sequencing of bulk RNA from unsorted whole blood was done, without chain pairing.

V was trimmed by 3 bases and J by 17 bases, leaving 16 bases between them. Germline CDR1 and CDR2: KGHSH and LQKENI. The length of the CDR3 is 12 residues. This clonotype was seen a few times. Its cognate antigen is unknown. Attached unique molecular identifiers marked individual cDNA molecules. MiXCR was run by TCRdb on the 5' RACE reads, yielding one entry per CDR3 protein. This sample has fewer than 90,000 distinct CDR3 sequences, with 14% found just once. Study-level findings and limits: Matching with VDJdb favored anti-spike CD8 responses (missing private and CD4 specificities).

What was sequenced was whole blood. V usage is TRBV18 and J usage is TRBJ2-2, with D possibly called TRBD1 or TRBD2 (5 bases each). This clonotype was sampled from an adult who was a healthcare worker with PCR-confirmed SARS-CoV-2 infection or an uninfected control (not recorded which). The CDR3 nucleotides are TGTGCCAGCTCACCTGGGTTACCGGGACGTTTTTTT. Its protein is CASSPGLPGRFF.